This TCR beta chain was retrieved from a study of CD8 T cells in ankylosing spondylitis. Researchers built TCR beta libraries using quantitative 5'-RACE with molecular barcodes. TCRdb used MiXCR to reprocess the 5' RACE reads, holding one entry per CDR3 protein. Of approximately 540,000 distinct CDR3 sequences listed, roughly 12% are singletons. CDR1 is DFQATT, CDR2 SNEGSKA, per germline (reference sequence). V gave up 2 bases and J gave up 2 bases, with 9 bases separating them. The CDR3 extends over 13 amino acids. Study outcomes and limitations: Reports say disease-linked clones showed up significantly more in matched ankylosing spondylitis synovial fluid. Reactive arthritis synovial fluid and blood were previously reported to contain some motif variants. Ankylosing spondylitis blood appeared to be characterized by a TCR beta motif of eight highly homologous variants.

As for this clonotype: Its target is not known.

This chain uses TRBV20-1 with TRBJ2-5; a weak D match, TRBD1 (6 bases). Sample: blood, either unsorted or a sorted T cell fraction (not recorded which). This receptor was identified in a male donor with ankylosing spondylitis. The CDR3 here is CSARIGQQETQYF. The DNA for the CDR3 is TGCAGTGCTAGAATCGGACAGCAAGAGACCCAGTACTTC.